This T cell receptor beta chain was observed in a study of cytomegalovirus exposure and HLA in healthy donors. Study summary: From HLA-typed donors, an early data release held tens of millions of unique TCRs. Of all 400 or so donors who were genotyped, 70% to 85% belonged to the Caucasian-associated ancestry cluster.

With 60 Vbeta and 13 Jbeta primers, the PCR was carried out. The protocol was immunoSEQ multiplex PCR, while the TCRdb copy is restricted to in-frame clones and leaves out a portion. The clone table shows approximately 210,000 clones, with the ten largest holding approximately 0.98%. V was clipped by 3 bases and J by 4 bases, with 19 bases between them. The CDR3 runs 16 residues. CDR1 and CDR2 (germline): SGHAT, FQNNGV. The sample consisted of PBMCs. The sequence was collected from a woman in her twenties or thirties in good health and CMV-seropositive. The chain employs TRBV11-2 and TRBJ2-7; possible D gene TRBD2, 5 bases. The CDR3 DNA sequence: TGTGCCAGCAGCTTCGCGACCTCATCAGGCGGGTACGAGCAGTACTTC. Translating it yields CASSFATSSGGYEQYF.